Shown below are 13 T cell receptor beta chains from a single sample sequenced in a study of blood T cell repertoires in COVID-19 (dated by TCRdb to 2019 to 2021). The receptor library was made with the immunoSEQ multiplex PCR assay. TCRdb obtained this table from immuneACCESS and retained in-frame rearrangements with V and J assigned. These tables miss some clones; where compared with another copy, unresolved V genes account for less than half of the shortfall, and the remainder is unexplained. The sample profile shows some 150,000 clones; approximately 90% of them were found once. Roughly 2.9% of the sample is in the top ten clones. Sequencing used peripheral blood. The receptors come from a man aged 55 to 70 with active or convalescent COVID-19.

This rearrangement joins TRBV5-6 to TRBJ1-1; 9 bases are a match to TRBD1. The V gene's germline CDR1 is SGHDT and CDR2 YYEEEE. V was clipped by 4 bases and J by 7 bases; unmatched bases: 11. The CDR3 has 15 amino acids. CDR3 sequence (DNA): TGTGCCAGCAGCGCCTACCCTGGACAGGGGAATGAAGCTTTCTTT. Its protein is CASSAYPGQGNEAFF.

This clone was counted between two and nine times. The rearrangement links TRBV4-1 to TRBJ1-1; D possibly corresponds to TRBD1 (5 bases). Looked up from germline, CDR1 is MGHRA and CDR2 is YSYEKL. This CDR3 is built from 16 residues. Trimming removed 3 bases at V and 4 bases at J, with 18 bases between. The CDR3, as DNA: TGCGCCAGCAGCCATCCCCCCGCTCGGGGGGTCACTGAAGCTTTCTTT. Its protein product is CASSHPPARGVTEAFF.

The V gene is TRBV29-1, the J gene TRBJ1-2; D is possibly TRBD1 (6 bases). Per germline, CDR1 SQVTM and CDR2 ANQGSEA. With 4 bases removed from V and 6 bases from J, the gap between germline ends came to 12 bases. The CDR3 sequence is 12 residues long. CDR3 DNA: TGCAGCGTTGGACGGGACATCCATGGCTACACCTTC. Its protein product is CSVGRDIHGYTF.

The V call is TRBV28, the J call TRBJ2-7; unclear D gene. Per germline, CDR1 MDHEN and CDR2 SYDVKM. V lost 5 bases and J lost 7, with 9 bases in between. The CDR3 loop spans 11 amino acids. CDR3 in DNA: TGTGCCAGCAGTGGGCCTCGTGAGCAGTACTTC. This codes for CASSGPREQYF.

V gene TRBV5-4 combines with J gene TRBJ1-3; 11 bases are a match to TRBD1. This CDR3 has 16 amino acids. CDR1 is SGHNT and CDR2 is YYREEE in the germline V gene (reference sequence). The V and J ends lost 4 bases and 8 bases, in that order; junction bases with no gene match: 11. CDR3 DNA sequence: TGTGCCAGCAGCCCGAACGCGGGGGACAGGGGGGACACCATATATTTT. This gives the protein CASSPNAGDRGDTIYF.

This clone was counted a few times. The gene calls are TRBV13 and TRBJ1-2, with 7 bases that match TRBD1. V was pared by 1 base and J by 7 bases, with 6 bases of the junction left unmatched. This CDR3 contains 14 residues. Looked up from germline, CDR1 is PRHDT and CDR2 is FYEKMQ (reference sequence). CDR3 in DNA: TGTGCCAGCAGCTTAGACAGGGGATCGTCTGGCTACACCTTC. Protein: CASSLDRGSSGYTF.

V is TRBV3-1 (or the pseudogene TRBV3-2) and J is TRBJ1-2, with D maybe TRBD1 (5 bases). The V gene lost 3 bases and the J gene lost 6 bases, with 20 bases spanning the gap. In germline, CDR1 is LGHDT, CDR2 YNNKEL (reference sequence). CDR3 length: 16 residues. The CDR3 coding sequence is TGTGCCAGCAGCCATCGCGGAACCCAGGGAAAAGATGGCTACACCTTC. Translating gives CASSHRGTQGKDGYTF.

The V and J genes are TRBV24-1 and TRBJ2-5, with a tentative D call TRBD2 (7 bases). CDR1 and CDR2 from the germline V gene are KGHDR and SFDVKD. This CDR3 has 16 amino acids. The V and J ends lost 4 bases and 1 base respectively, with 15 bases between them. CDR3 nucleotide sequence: TGTGCCACCAGTGAACTGGGAGGGGGGGCCCAAGAGACCCAGTACTTC. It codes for CATSELGGGAQETQYF.

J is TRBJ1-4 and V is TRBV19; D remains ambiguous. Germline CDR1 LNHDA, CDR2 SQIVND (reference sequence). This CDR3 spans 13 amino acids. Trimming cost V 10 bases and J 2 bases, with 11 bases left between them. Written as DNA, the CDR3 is TGTGCCACCGCGGGGAGCACTAATGAAAAACTGTTTTTT. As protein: CATAGSTNEKLFF.

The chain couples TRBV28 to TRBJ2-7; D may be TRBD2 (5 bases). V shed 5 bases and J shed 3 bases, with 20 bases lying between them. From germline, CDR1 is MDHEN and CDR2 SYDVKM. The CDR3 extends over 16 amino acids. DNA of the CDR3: TGTGCCAGCAGTCCTCGTTTGGGAGACCCATACTACGAGCAGTACTTC. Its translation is CASSPRLGDPYYEQYF.

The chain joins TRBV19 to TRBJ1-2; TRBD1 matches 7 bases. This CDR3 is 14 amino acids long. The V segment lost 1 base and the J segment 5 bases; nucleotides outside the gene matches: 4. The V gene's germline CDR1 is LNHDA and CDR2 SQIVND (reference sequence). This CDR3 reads CASSIGDSPYGYTF. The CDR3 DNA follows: TGTGCCAGTAGTATAGGGGACAGCCCGTATGGCTACACCTTC. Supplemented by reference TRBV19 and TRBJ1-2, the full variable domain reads DGGITQSPKYLFRKEGQNVTLSCEQNLNHDAMYWYRQDPGQGLRLIYYSQIVNDFQKGDIAEGYSVSREKKESFPLTVTSAQKNPTAFYLCASSIGDSPYGYTFGSGTRLTVV.

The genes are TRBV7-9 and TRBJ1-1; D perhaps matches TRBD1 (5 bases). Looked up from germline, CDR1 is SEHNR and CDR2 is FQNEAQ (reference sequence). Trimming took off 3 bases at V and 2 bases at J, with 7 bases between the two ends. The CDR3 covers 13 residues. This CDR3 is CASSLDKNTEAFF. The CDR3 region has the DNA TGTGCCAGCAGCTTGGACAAAAACACTGAAGCTTTCTTT.

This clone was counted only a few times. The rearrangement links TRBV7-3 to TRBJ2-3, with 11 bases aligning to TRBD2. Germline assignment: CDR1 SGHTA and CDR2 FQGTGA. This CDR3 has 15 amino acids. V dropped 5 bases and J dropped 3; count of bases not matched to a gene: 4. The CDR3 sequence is CASSVGLAVTDTQYF. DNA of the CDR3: TGTGCCAGCAGCGTGGGACTAGCGGTGACAGATACGCAGTATTTT.